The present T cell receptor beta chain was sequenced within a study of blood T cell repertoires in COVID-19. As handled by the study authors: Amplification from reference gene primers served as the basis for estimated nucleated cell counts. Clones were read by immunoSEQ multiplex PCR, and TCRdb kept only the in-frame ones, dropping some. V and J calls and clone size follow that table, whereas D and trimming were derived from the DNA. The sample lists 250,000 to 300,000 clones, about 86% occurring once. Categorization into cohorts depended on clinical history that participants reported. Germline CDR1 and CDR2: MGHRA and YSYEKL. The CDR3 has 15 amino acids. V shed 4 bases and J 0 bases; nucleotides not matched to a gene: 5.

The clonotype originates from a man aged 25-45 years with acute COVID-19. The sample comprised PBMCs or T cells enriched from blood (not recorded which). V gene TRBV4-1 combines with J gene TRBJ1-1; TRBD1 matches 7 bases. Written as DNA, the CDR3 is TGCGCCAGCAGCCCAGGGGGATACATGAACACTGAAGCTTTCTTT. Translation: CASSPGGYMNTEAFF.